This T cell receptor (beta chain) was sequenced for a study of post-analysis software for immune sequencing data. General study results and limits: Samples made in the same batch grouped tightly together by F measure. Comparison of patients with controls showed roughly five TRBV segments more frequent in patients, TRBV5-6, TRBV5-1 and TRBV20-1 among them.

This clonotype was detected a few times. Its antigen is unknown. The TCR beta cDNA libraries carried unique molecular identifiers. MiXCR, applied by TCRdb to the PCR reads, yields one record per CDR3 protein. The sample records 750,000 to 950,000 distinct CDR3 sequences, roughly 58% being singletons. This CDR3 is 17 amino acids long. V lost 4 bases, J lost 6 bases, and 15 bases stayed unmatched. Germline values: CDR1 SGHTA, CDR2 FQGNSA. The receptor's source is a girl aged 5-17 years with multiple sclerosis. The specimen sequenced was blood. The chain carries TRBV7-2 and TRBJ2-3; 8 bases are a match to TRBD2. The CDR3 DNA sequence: TGTGCCAGCAGCTACGTACGGGGGGTCGGGAGGGTGGATACGCAGTATTTT. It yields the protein CASSYVRGVGRVDTQYF.